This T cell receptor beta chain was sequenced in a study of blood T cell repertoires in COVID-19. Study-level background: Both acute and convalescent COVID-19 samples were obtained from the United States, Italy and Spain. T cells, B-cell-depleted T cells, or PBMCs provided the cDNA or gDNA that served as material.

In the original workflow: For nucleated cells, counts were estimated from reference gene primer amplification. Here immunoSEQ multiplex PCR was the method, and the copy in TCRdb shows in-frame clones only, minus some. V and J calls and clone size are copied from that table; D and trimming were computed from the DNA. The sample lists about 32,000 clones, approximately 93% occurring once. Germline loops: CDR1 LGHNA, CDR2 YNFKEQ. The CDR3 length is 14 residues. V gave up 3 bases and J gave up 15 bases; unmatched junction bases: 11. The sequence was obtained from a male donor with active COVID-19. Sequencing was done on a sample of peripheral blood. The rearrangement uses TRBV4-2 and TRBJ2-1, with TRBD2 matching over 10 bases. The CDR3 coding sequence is TGTGCCAGCAGCCACGGTCAGCGGGGGGGCCTTATGTTCTTC. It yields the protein CASSHGQRGGLMFF.